This entry lists 11 T cell receptor beta chains sequenced from one sample in a study of cytomegalovirus exposure and HLA in healthy donors. The study ran its PCR with 60 Vbeta and 13 Jbeta primers. Clones were sequenced by immunoSEQ multiplex PCR, and TCRdb holds only the in-frame ones, with some missing. The data contain roughly 140,000 clones, nearly 80% of them seen just once; the ten biggest clones take up over 2.5%. The specimen sequenced was PBMCs. The receptor set was obtained from a man aged 35 to 55 in good health and CMV-seropositive.

The J gene is TRBJ2-4, the V gene TRBV13, with D perhaps matching TRBD1 (6 bases). This CDR3 spans 12 amino acids. CDR1 is PRHDT, CDR2 FYEKMQ, per germline (reference sequence). V was pared by 5 bases and J by 6 bases, with 8 bases between. Here the CDR3 reads CASSTQGNIQYF. The CDR3 DNA reads as TGTGCCAGCAGCACACAGGGAAACATTCAGTACTTC.

This chain uses TRBV5-4 with TRBJ1-1; 9 bases map to TRBD1. CDR1 is SGHNT, CDR2 YYREEE, per germline (reference sequence). This CDR3 is built from 14 residues. Trimming removed 0 bases from V and 4 bases from J; junction bases left unmatched: 1. This CDR3 reads CASSLVGQGTEAFF. The CDR3 nucleotides read TGTGCCAGCAGCTTGGTGGGACAGGGCACTGAAGCTTTCTTT.

The rearrangement links TRBV28 to TRBJ2-7; D perhaps matches TRBD1 (5 bases). Germline V gives CDR1 MDHEN, CDR2 SYDVKM. The CDR3 length is 16 residues. Trimming pared 4 bases from V and 1 base from J, leaving 17 bases between. The CDR3 reads CASSSPSQGASYEQYF. In nucleotides, the CDR3 is TGTGCCAGCAGTTCCCCCTCCCAGGGTGCGTCCTACGAGCAGTACTTC.

The chain employs TRBV29-1 and TRBJ2-7; the match to TRBD1 covers 7 bases. Germline V lookup: CDR1 SQVTM, CDR2 ANQGSEA. The CDR3 spans 13 residues. Unmatched junction bases numbered 6, after V lost 4 bases and J lost 3 bases. CDR3 sequence: CSVAGQSIYEQYF. The CDR3 DNA reads TGCAGCGTTGCGGGACAGAGTATCTACGAGCAGTACTTC.

This chain joins TRBV5-6 and TRBJ2-7; the match to TRBD1 covers 9 bases. There are 16 residues in the CDR3. V shed 4 bases and J 5 bases; nucleotides not matched to a gene: 13. CDR1 SGHDT and CDR2 YYEEEE come from the germline V gene. CDR3 residues: CASSKAPGTGPDEQYF. The CDR3 DNA follows: TGTGCCAGCAGCAAGGCTCCCGGGACAGGGCCCGACGAGCAGTACTTC. Full variable domain (missing parts from reference TRBV5-6 and TRBJ2-7): DAGVTQSPTHLIKTRGQQVTLRCSPKSGHDTVSWYQQALGQGPQFIFQYYEEEERQRGNFPDRFSGHQFPNYSSELNVNALLLGDSALYLCASSKAPGTGPDEQYFGPGTRLTVT.

This rearrangement joins TRBV5-1 to TRBJ2-3, with 12 bases identical to TRBD2. The V gene's germline CDR1 is SGHRS and CDR2 YFSETQ. CDR3 length: 16 amino acids. The trim removed 0 bases at V and 4 bases at J, leaving 3 bases unmatched. In nucleotides, the CDR3 is TGCGCCAGCAGCTTGGGGACTAGCGGGATCGCAGATACGCAGTATTTT. It encodes CASSLGTSGIADTQYF.

This chain uses TRBV4-1 with TRBJ2-1; 13 nucleotides align to TRBD2. Trimming removed 4 bases from V and 4 bases from J; junction bases left unmatched: 7. This CDR3 is 17 amino acids long. Germline CDR1 and CDR2: MGHRA and YSYEKL. CDR3 nucleotides: TGCGCCAGCAGCCCCGGACTAGCGGGAGTACTATACAATGAGCAGTTCTTC. Amino acids: CASSPGLAGVLYNEQFF.

The genes are TRBV4-3 and TRBJ2-1, with TRBD2 matching 7 bases. The CDR3 spans 17 residues. Trimming took 0 bases from V and 6 from J; bases not matched to a gene: 11. Germline CDR1 is LGHNA and CDR2 is YSLEER. The CDR3 spells CASSQDGYRGRANEQFF. The CDR3 DNA reads as TGCGCCAGCAGCCAAGATGGCTATCGGGGGAGGGCCAATGAGCAGTTCTTC.

This chain joins TRBV29-1 and TRBJ2-3, with TRBD2 matching over 7 bases. Germline CDR1 SQVTM, CDR2 ANQGSEA. The V and J ends lost 8 bases and 4 bases, in that order; junction bases with no gene match: 12. This CDR3 region has 14 residues. The chain's CDR3 is CSPKRDLGPDTQYF. The CDR3 DNA reads TGCAGCCCAAAGCGGGACTTGGGGCCAGATACGCAGTATTTT.

The CDR3 loop is CAITEGTASNSNQPQHF. The CDR3 DNA reads TGTGCCATCACAGAGGGGACAGCCTCTAATAGCAATCAGCCCCAGCATTTT. The chain combines TRBV10-3 with TRBJ1-5; TRBD1 aligns across 7 bases. The CDR3 extends over 17 amino acids. Germline V gene lookup returns CDR1 ENHRY and CDR2 SYGVKD. The J segment lost 0 bases and the V segment lost 7 bases, leaving 12 bases of the junction unmatched.

V is TRBV18 and J is TRBJ2-7; tentative D call: TRBD1 (6 bases). The CDR3 is 15 amino acids. The germline V gene has CDR1 KGHSH and CDR2 LQKENI. Trimming left V 3 bases short and J 3 bases short, with 15 bases between. The CDR3, as DNA: TGTGCCAGCTCACCCCTCGGACAGAGTATCTACGAGCAGTACTTC. Amino acid sequence: CASSPLGQSIYEQYF.